The rows below give T cell receptor beta chains drawn from one sample of a study of OX40 agonist ivuxolimab in advanced cancers. Profiling relied on immunoSEQ multiplex PCR, and the TCRdb table lists in-frame clones only, not all of them. This repertoire shows tens of thousands of clones, over 80% found once; its top ten account for around 0.31%. This specimen was CD4+ or CD8+ T cells sorted from blood, taken in a trial of the OX40 agonist ivuxolimab. These receptors were obtained from an adult with an advanced solid tumor such as melanoma, head and neck, liver or kidney cancer. Each CDR3 is given with its conserved first and last residue. D genes are given only for firm matches. Not all rows give a size; the values are once, few, many and, for expanded clones, a class.

v_call	j_call	clone_size	d_call	cdr3_nt	cdr3_aa
TRBV28	TRBJ1-5	NA	TRBD1	TGTGCCAGCAGTCTAGGACAGGGGGTAAATCAGCCCCAGCATTTT	CASSLGQGVNQPQHF
TRBV15	TRBJ1-2	NA	TRBD1	TGTGCCACCAGGGAGGGGGCTGGCTATGGCTACACCTTC	CATREGAGYGYTF
TRBV7-3	TRBJ2-7	NA	NA	TGTGCCAGCATAGGAAGGTCGGGCTACGAGCAGTACTTC	CASIGRSGYEQYF
TRBV25-1	TRBJ2-5	NA	TRBD2	TGTGCCAGCAGTGAACCCGGGAGGGGGGAGACCCAGTACTTC	CASSEPGRGETQYF
TRBV7-2	TRBJ2-7	NA	TRBD1	TGTGCCAGCAGCTTAGAAGGGGGACAGGGATACGAGCAGTACTTC	CASSLEGGQGYEQYF
TRBV19	TRBJ2-5	NA	TRBD1	TGTGCCAGTGCGACAGGGGGCTTGGAGACCCAGTACTTC	CASATGGLETQYF
TRBV5-4	TRBJ2-1	NA	NA	TGTGCCAGCAGCGGGGTAGAGAGTGGATTTCGCAATGAGCAGTTCTTC	CASSGVESGFRNEQFF
TRBV28	TRBJ1-5	NA	NA	TGTGCCAGCCGAATTGGCACGAAATGGGGTCAGCCCCAGCATTTT	CASRIGTKWGQPQHF
TRBV2	TRBJ1-3	once	NA	TGTGCCAGCAGTGACCCGGGGAGCAACTCTGGAAACACCATATATTTT	CASSDPGSNSGNTIYF
TRBV19	TRBJ2-7	once	TRBD1	TGTGCCAGTAGGGCCCAGGTAGGGGGCGGCGAGCAGTACTTC	CASRAQVGGGEQYF
TRBV5-1	TRBJ2-1	NA	TRBD2	TGCGCCAGCAGCGGGACTAGCGGGAGAGGTAATGAGCAGTTCTTC	CASSGTSGRGNEQFF
TRBV6-1	TRBJ1-2	NA	NA	TGTGCCAGCAGTGAAGCGAAGACGAACTATGGCTACACCTTC	CASSEAKTNYGYTF
TRBV19	TRBJ1-4	NA	NA	TGTGCCAGTAGTATCGGGTCCGTGGAAAAACTGTTTTTT	CASSIGSVEKLFF
TRBV5-5	TRBJ2-5	NA	TRBD1	TGTGCCAGCAGCTTGATGGACAGGGGGCTCCAAGAGACCCAGTACTTC	CASSLMDRGLQETQYF
TRBV5-4	TRBJ2-7	NA	TRBD2	TGTGCCAGCAGCGATGGGCTAGCGGGAGTAGGATACGAGCAGTACTTC	CASSDGLAGVGYEQYF
TRBV6-5	TRBJ2-5	NA	TRBD2	TGTGCCAGCAGTTACGGGTCGGGGGGAGAGACCCAGTACTTC	CASSYGSGGETQYF
TRBV7-9	TRBJ2-1	NA	TRBD2	TGTGCCAGCAGCTTATGGCTAGCGGAGATTTACAATGAGCAGTTCTTC	CASSLWLAEIYNEQFF
TRBV10-1	TRBJ1-1	once	NA	TGCGCCAGCAGTGAGGAGCGGCCGCTTGGAGCTTTCTTT	CASSEERPLGAFF
TRBV5-1	TRBJ2-7	NA	TRBD2	TGCGCCAGCAGCCGGACTAGCGGGACCTCTGGAGACGAGCAGTACTTC	CASSRTSGTSGDEQYF
TRBV15	TRBJ2-7	NA	TRBD1	TGTGCCACCAGCTGGGGGGGGACAGGGCCCGGCGAGCAGTACTTC	CATSWGGTGPGEQYF
TRBV11-3	TRBJ2-7	NA	TRBD2	TGTGCCAGCAGCCCTGGAGTAGCGGGAGGAGAAGAGCAGTACTTC	CASSPGVAGGEEQYF
TRBV7-9	TRBJ1-1	NA	NA	TGTGCCAGCCACCCGGGGGGGTACACTGAAGCTTTCTTT	CASHPGGYTEAFF
TRBV10-2	TRBJ2-5	NA	TRBD2	TGCGCCAGCCGTAGCGGGAGGGCGATACAAGAGACCCAGTACTTC	CASRSGRAIQETQYF
TRBV11-2	TRBJ1-1	NA	NA	TGTGCCAGCAGCTTATTGCGGGCGACTGAAGCTTTCTTT	CASSLLRATEAFF
TRBV9	TRBJ2-1	NA	NA	TGTGCCAGCAGCTCCAGACGGGGATGGGACAATGAGCAGTTCTTC	CASSSRRGWDNEQFF
TRBV7-8	TRBJ2-7	NA	NA	TGTGCCAGCAGCTTAGGATGGGCCACGGGGGACGAGCAGTACTTC	CASSLGWATGDEQYF
TRBV19	TRBJ2-7	NA	NA	TGTGCCAGTAGTGAATTGGGACCTGGAGAGCAGTACTTC	CASSELGPGEQYF
TRBV6-5	TRBJ1-5	NA	NA	TGTGCCAGCAGTACTCTACAGGGAGCCCATCAGCCCCAGCATTTT	CASSTLQGAHQPQHF
TRBV6-5	TRBJ2-7	NA	NA	TGTGCCAGCAGTTGGGCAGGGCCCTCCTACGAGCAGTACTTC	CASSWAGPSYEQYF
TRBV11-1	TRBJ1-2	NA	NA	TGTGCCAGCAGCCAAGGATCCGGGGGAGTCTACACCTTC	CASSQGSGGVYTF
TRBV7-3	TRBJ2-5	NA	TRBD1	TGTGCCAGCAGCTTAAGTCCGGGACAGAGGGGGACCCAGTACTTC	CASSLSPGQRGTQYF
TRBV11-3	TRBJ1-3	NA	NA	TGTGCCAGCAGCTTCTTCAGCTCTGGAAACACCATATATTTT	CASSFFSSGNTIYF
TRBV7-9	TRBJ2-7	NA	TRBD2	TGTGCCAGCAGCTTAGCCGGGGGGGATCCCTACGAGCAGTACTTC	CASSLAGGDPYEQYF
TRBV7-2	TRBJ1-5	NA	NA	TGTGCCAGCAGCCCCGAGCACAATCAGCCCCAGCATTTT	CASSPEHNQPQHF
TRBV4-1	TRBJ1-4	NA	NA	TGCGCCAGCAGCCAAGGATTAACTAATGAAAAACTGTTTTTT	CASSQGLTNEKLFF
TRBV11-2	TRBJ1-5	NA	NA	TGTGCCAGCAGCCTGAGGACACCATTTAGCAATCAGCCCCAGCATTTT	CASSLRTPFSNQPQHF
TRBV29-1	TRBJ2-2	NA	TRBD1	TGCAGCGTTGGACAGGGGACGAACACCGGGGAGCTGTTTTTT	CSVGQGTNTGELFF
TRBV9	TRBJ1-2	NA	NA	TGTGCCAGCAGCGTCTGGGAATCTCCCTATGGCTACACCTTC	CASSVWESPYGYTF
TRBV7-3	TRBJ2-3	NA	NA	TGTGCCAGCAGCCCCGACAGTCTCGGAACAGATACGCAGTATTTT	CASSPDSLGTDTQYF
TRBV6-5	TRBJ2-1	once	NA	TGTGCCAGCAGACGGGGGACATCAGCCTACAATGAGCAGTTCTTC	CASRRGTSAYNEQFF
TRBV20-1	TRBJ1-2	NA	NA	TGCAGTGCTAGCCGGGGAGGTGGCTACACCTTC	CSASRGGGYTF
TRBV6-1	TRBJ1-4	NA	NA	TGTGCCAGCAGTGAAGCAGGGTTAAATGAAAAACTGTTTTTT	CASSEAGLNEKLFF
TRBV5-1	TRBJ2-7	NA	TRBD2	TGCGCCAGCAGCTTAAGCGGGAAAGGCGCCTACGAGCAGTACTTC	CASSLSGKGAYEQYF
TRBV18	TRBJ1-5	once	NA	TGTGCCAGCTCACCCCCAGGGACTCCACATCAGCCCCAGCATTTT	CASSPPGTPHQPQHF
TRBV5-5	TRBJ2-5	NA	NA	TGTGCCAGCAGCCGCGTGGTAGTTGAAGAGACCCAGTACTTC	CASSRVVVEETQYF
TRBV28	TRBJ1-4	NA	TRBD1	TGTGCCAGCACCGTGACAGGGGTTGCGGGAAAACTGTTTTTT	CASTVTGVAGKLFF
TRBV19	TRBJ2-7	NA	NA	TGTGCCAGTAGTGTCCGGGTCCTTTACGAGCAGTACTTC	CASSVRVLYEQYF
TRBV6-6	TRBJ2-3	NA	NA	TGTGCCAGCAGCCCCCGGTCCGTCCGCACAGATACGCAGTATTTT	CASSPRSVRTDTQYF
TRBV30	TRBJ1-1	NA	NA	TGTGCCTGGAATAGCGGGAACACTGAAGCTTTCTTT	CAWNSGNTEAFF
TRBV2	TRBJ1-2	NA	NA	TGTGCCAGCAACTTAGGCCAGGGCTATGGCTACACCTTC	CASNLGQGYGYTF
TRBV9	TRBJ2-3	NA	TRBD1	TGTGCCAGCAGCGTAGTCGGACGGACAGGGGGTTCAGATACGCAGTATTTT	CASSVVGRTGGSDTQYF
TRBV5-1	TRBJ1-1	once	TRBD1	TGCGCCAGCAGCCCGACAGGGATCTCCGGTGAAGCTTTCTTT	CASSPTGISGEAFF
TRBV9	TRBJ2-1	NA	TRBD1	TGTGCCAGCAGCGCGACTGGAGGGACAGGGGAGAGTGAGCAGTTCTTC	CASSATGGTGESEQFF
TRBV6-6	TRBJ2-5	NA	NA	TGTGCCAGCAGCCGCTACCAGGCGGGTGGAGAGACCCAGTACTTC	CASSRYQAGGETQYF
TRBV28	TRBJ2-7	NA	NA	TGTGCCAGCATTAGGAAGTCGGCGGGCTCCTACGAGCAGTACTTC	CASIRKSAGSYEQYF